These T cell receptor beta chains were read from a single sample in a study of blood T cell repertoires in COVID-19. Profiled with immunoSEQ multiplex PCR; TCRdb holds only in-frame clones, not every one. Among just over 650,000 clones listed, just under 90% were seen once. Sequenced sample: peripheral blood. These receptors all come from a woman aged 18-30 years with acute or convalescent COVID-19. Each CDR3 is given with its conserved first and last residue. D genes are given only for firm matches. Size is omitted from some rows. Given values are once, few, many or a class for expanded clones.

CASSYVGTGYNSPLHF | TGTGCCAGCAGTTACGTCGGGACAGGGTATAATTCACCCCTCCACTTT | TRBD1 | TRBJ1-6 | . | TRBV6-5
CASSLDEEETQYF | TGTGCCAGCAGCTTGGATGAGGAGGAGACCCAGTACTTC | . | TRBJ2-5 | . | TRBV5-8
CASSQERAPNYGYTF | TGTGCCAGCAGCCAAGAGAGGGCGCCCAACTATGGCTACACCTTC | . | TRBJ1-2 | . | TRBV14
CASRDSVSSGNTIYF | TGCGCCAGCAGGGACAGTGTAAGCTCTGGAAACACCATATATTTT | . | TRBJ1-3 | . | TRBV10-2
CSASSGGTYEQYF | TGCAGTGCAAGTAGCGGGGGGACGTACGAGCAGTACTTC | TRBD2 | TRBJ2-7 | . | TRBV20-1
CASSPLGQGPSYEQYF | TGTGCCAGCTCACCTTTGGGACAGGGTCCTTCCTACGAGCAGTACTTC | TRBD1 | TRBJ2-7 | . | TRBV18
CASSVGQYDTEAFF | TGTGCCAGCAGCGTAGGGCAGTATGACACTGAAGCTTTCTTT | . | TRBJ1-1 | . | TRBV9
CAWQTGTGSYGYTF | TGTGCCTGGCAGACAGGGACAGGGAGCTATGGCTACACCTTC | TRBD1 | TRBJ1-2 | . | TRBV30
CAARGGSGNTIYF | TGTGCCGCACGGGGAGGGTCTGGAAACACCATATATTTT | . | TRBJ1-3 | . | TRBV6-5
CASSEYGAGRYTGELFF | TGTGCCAGCAGTGAATATGGGGCAGGGCGGTACACCGGGGAGCTGTTTTTT | . | TRBJ2-2 | . | TRBV25-1
CASSGGQAHYEQYF | TGTGCCAGCAGCGGGGGACAGGCGCACTACGAGCAGTACTTC | TRBD1 | TRBJ2-7 | . | TRBV9
CASSLTTATNEKLFF | TGTGCCAGCAGTTTAACGACAGCAACTAATGAAAAACTGTTTTTT | . | TRBJ1-4 | . | TRBV11-3
CASSPDTYYGYTF | TGCGCCAGCAGCCCTGACACATACTATGGCTACACCTTC | . | TRBJ1-2 | few | TRBV4-1
CASSQGWANQPQHF | TGCGCCAGCAGCCAAGGCTGGGCGAATCAGCCCCAGCATTTT | . | TRBJ1-5 | . | TRBV4-3
CASSSSGGNSGPDTQYF | TGTGCCAGCAGCTCTAGCGGGGGTAATTCGGGCCCGGATACGCAGTATTTT | TRBD2 | TRBJ2-3 | . | TRBV4-2
CASSFSWDRATGELFF | TGTGCCAGCAGCTTTTCTTGGGACAGGGCGACCGGGGAGCTGTTTTTT | TRBD1 | TRBJ2-2 | . | TRBV5-5
CASSFHGQGYEQYF | TGTGCCAGCAGCTTTCACGGACAGGGCTACGAGCAGTACTTC | TRBD1 | TRBJ2-7 | once | TRBV7-9
CASSQGTDSLYEQYF | TGTGCCAGCAGCCAAGGGACAGATAGTTTGTACGAGCAGTACTTC | . | TRBJ2-7 | . | TRBV4-2
CASSLLRRQGWGTEAFF | TGTGCCAGTAGCCTACTCCGGAGACAGGGATGGGGCACTGAAGCTTTCTTT | TRBD1 | TRBJ1-1 | . | TRBV19
CASRETGFNSPLHF | TGTGCCAGTAGAGAGACAGGGTTCAACTCACCCCTCCACTTT | TRBD1 | TRBJ1-6 | few | TRBV19
CATSDSGTAGTEAFF | TGTGCCACCAGTGATAGTGGGACGGCGGGAACTGAAGCTTTCTTT | . | TRBJ1-1 | . | TRBV24-1
CASSEGGERNQPQHF | TGTGCCAGCAGTGAGGGGGGGGAACGCAATCAGCCCCAGCATTTT | . | TRBJ1-5 | . | TRBV6-1
CASSLGQGLNF | TGTGCCAGCAGTCTAGGACAGGGACTTAACTTC | TRBD1 | TRBJ2-7 | . | TRBV2
CSVVPGTEAFF | TGCAGCGTTGTCCCCGGCACTGAAGCTTTCTTT | . | TRBJ1-1 | . | TRBV29-1
CASSLDGTGISGNTIYF | TGTGCCAGCAGCTTAGATGGGACAGGGATCTCTGGAAACACCATATATTTT | TRBD1 | TRBJ1-3 | . | TRBV7-2
CASRTGGKNEKLFF | TGTGCCAGCAGGACAGGGGGGAAAAATGAAAAACTGTTTTTT | . | TRBJ1-4 | . | TRBV21-1
CASSLGVNYGYTF | TGTGCCAGCAGCTTGGGCGTAAACTATGGCTACACCTTC | . | TRBJ1-2 | . | TRBV5-6